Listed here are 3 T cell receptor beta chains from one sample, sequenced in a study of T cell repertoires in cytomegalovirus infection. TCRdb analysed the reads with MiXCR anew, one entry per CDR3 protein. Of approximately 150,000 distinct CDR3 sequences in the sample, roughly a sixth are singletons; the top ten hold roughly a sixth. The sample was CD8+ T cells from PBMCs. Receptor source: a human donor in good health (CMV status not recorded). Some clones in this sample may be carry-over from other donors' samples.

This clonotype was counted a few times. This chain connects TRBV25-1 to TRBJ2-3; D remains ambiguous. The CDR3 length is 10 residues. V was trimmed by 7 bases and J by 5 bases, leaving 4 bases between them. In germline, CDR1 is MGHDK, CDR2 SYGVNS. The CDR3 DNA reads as TGTGCCAGCAAGCAAGATACGCAGTATTTT. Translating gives CASKQDTQYF.

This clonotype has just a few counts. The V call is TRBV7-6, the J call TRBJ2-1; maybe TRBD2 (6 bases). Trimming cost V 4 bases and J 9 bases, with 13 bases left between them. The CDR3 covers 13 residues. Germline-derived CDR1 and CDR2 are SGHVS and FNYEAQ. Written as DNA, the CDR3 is TGTGCCAGCAGCTATCGGGGTAGCGGTGAGCAGTTCTTC. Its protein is CASSYRGSGEQFF.

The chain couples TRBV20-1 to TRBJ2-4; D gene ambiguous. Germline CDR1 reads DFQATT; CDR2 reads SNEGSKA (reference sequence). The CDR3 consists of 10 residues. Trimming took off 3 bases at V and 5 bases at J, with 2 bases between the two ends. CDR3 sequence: CSASQNIQYF. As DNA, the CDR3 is TGCAGTGCTAGCCAAAACATTCAGTACTTC.